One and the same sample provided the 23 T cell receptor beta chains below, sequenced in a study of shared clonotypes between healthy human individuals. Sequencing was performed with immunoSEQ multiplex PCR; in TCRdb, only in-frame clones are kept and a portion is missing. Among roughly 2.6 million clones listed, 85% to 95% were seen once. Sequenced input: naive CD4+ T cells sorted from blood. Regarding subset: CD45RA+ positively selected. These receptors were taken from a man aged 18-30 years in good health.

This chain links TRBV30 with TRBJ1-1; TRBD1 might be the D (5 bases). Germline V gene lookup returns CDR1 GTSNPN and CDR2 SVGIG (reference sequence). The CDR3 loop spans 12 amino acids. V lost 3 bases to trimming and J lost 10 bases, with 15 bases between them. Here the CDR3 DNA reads TGTGCCTGGAGCGATAATCCGGGGGGAGCTTTCTTT. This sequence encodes CAWSDNPGGAFF.

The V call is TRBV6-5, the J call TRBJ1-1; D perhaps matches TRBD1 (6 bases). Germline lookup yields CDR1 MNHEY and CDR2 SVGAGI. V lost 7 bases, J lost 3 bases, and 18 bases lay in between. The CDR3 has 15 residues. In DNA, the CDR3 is TGTGCCAGCACCCACCGGACAGCTCGGGACACTGAAGCTTTCTTT. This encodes CASTHRTARDTEAFF.

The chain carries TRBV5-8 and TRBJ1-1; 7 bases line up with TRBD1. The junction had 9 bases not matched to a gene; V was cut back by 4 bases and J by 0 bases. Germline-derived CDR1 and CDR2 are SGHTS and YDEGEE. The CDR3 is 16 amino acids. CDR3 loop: CASSGWTGLMNTEAFF. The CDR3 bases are TGTGCCAGCAGCGGATGGACAGGTCTCATGAACACTGAAGCTTTCTTT.

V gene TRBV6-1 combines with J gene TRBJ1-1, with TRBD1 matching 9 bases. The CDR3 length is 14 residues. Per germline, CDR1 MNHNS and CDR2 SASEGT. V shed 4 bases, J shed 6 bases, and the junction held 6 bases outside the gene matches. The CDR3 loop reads CASSGHRGQSEAFF. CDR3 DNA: TGTGCCAGCAGTGGGCACAGGGGGCAATCTGAAGCTTTCTTT.

The DNA of the CDR3 is TGTGCCAGTAGTATGGGTCCAGTTAGGGTTGAGCAGTTCTTC. Protein product: CASSMGPVRVEQFF. The rearrangement uses TRBV19 and TRBJ2-1, with unresolved D. This CDR3 region has 14 residues. Looked up from germline, CDR1 is LNHDA and CDR2 is SQIVND (reference sequence). The germline V and J ends were trimmed by 3 bases and 9 bases, with 15 bases remaining between them.

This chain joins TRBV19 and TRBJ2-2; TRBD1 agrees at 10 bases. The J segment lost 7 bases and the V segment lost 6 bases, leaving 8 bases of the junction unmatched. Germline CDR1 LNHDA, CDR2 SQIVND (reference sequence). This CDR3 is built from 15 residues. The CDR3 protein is CASSLDRGMVGELFF. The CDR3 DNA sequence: TGTGCCAGTAGCTTGGACAGGGGGATGGTCGGGGAGCTGTTTTTT.

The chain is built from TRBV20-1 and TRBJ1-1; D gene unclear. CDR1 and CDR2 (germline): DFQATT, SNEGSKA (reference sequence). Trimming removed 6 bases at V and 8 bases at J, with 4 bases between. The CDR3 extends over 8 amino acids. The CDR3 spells CSAPEAFF. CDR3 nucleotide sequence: TGCAGTGCCCCCGAAGCTTTCTTT.

DNA of the CDR3: TGTGCCAGCAGCCAGAACAGGGCCGGGGAGCTGTTTTTT. Encoded protein: CASSQNRAGELFF. The chain joins TRBV7-9 to TRBJ2-2; tentative D call: TRBD1 (6 bases). The V end lost 5 bases, the J end lost 6 bases, and 10 bases lay between the germline ends. The CDR3 runs to 13 residues. Germline-derived CDR1 and CDR2 are SEHNR and FQNEAQ (reference sequence).

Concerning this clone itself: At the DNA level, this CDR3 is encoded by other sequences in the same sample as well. CDR3 sequence reads: CASSQDLAGGTDTQYF. The CDR3 nucleotides are TGCGCCAGCAGCCAAGACCTAGCGGGGGGCACAGATACGCAGTATTTT. The chain carries TRBV4-1 and TRBJ2-3; 10 positions match TRBD2. The CDR3 totals 16 residues. Losses at the gene ends were 0 bases for V and 1 base for J; bases not matched to a gene: 1. CDR1 and CDR2 (germline): MGHRA, YSYEKL.

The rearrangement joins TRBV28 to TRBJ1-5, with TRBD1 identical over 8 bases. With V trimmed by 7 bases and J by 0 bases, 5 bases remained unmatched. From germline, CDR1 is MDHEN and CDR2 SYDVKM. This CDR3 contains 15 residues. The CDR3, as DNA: TGTGCCAGCAAACAGGGGGGAGTTAGCAATCAGCCCCAGCATTTT. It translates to CASKQGGVSNQPQHF.

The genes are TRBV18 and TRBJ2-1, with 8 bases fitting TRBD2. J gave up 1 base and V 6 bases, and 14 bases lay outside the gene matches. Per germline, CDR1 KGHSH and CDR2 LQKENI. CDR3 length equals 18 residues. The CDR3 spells CASSTLPPASGSYNEQFF. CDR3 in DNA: TGTGCCAGCTCGACCCTCCCCCCGGCTAGCGGGTCCTACAATGAGCAGTTCTTC.

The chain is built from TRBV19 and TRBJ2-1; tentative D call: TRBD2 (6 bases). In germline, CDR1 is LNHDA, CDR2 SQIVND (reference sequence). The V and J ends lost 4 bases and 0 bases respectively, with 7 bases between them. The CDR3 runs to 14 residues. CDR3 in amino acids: CASSRGVSYNEQFF. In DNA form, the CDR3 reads TGTGCCAGTAGTAGGGGGGTCTCCTACAATGAGCAGTTCTTC.

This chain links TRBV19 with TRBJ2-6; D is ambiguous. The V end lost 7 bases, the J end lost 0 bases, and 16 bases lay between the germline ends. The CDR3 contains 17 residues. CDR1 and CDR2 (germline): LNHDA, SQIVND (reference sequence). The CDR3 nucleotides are TGTGCCAGTAAGTCATCCGGTGGGGTCTCTGGGGCCAACGTCCTGACTTTC. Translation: CASKSSGGVSGANVLTF.

CDR3 in amino acids: CASSSPPAGGPYEQYF. The CDR3 DNA sequence: TGCGCCAGCAGCTCACCTCCCGCAGGGGGCCCCTACGAGCAGTACTTC. The V gene is TRBV5-1, the J gene TRBJ2-7, with 8 positions matching TRBD1. The trim removed 3 bases at V and 2 bases at J, leaving 10 bases unmatched. The CDR3 has 16 amino acids. CDR1 SGHRS and CDR2 YFSETQ come from the germline V gene.

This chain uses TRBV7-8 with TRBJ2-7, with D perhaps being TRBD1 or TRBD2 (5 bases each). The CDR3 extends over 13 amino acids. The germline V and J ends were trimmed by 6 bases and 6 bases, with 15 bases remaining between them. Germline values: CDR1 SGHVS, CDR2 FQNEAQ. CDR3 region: CASRPGTLREQYF. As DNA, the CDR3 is TGTGCCAGCAGGCCGGGGACCCTTCGCGAGCAGTACTTC.

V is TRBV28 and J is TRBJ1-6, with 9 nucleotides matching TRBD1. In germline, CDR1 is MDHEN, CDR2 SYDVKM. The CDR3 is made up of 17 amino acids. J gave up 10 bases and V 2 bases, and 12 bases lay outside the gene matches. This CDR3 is CASSLGRGGQGGSPLHF. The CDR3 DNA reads TGTGCCAGCAGTTTAGGTAGAGGGGGACAGGGAGGATCACCCCTCCACTTT.

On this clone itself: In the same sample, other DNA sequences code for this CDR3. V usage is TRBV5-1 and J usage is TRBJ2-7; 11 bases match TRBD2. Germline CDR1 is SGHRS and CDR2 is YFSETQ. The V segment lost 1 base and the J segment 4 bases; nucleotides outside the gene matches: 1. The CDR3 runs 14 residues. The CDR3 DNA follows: TGCGCCAGCAGCTTGACTAGCGGGAGTTACGAGCAGTACTTC. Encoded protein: CASSLTSGSYEQYF. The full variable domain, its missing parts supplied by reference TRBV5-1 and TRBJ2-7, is KAGVTQTPRYLIKTRGQQVTLSCSPISGHRSVSWYQQTPGQGLQFLFEYFSETQRNKGNFPGRFSGRQFSNSRSEMNVSTLELGDSALYLCASSLTSGSYEQYFGPGTRLTVT.

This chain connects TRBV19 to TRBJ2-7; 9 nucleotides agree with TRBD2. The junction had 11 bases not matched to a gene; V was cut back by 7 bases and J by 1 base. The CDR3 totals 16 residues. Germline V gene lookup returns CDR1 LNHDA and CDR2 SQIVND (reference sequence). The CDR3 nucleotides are TGTGCCAGTACCCCTCGCGGTAGCGGGGGATCCTACGAGCAGTACTTC. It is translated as CASTPRGSGGSYEQYF.

Here the CDR3 reads CASSLPRYTEAFF. The CDR3 bases are TGTGCCAGCAGTTTACCCAGGTACACTGAAGCTTTCTTT. The genes are TRBV28 and TRBJ1-1; D not resolved. CDR1 is MDHEN, CDR2 SYDVKM, per germline. V shed 2 bases and J shed 3 bases, with 7 bases lying between them. CDR3 length: 13 residues.

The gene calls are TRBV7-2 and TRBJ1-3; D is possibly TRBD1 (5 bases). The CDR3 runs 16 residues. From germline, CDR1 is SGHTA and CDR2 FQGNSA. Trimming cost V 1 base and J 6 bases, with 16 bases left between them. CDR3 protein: CASSLEWTRLLNTIYF. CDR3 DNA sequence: TGTGCCAGCAGCTTAGAATGGACAAGACTTTTAAACACCATATATTTT.

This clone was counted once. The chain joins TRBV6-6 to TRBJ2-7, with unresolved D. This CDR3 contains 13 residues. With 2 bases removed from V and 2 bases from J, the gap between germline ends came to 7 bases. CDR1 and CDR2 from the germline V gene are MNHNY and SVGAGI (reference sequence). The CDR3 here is CASSYVAAYEQYF. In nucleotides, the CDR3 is TGTGCCAGCAGTTACGTGGCGGCCTACGAGCAGTACTTC.

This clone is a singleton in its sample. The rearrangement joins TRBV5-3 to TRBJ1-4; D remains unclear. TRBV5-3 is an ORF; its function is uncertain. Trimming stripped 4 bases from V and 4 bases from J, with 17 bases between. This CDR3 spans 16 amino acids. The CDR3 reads CARSLPGRAFNEKLFF. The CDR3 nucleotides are TGTGCCAGAAGCCTACCGGGCCGGGCTTTTAATGAAAAACTGTTTTTT.

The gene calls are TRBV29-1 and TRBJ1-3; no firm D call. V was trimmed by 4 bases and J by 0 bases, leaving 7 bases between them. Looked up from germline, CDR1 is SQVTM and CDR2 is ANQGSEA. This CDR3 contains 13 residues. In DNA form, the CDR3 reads TGCAGCGTTGGGGCGGCCTCTGGAAACACCATATATTTT. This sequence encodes CSVGAASGNTIYF.